A single sample gave rise to the 2 T cell receptor beta chains below, sequenced in a study of regulatory T cells in long-lasting Graves disease. To make TCR beta libraries, researchers used iRepertoire HTBI primers and Arm-PCR of CDR3 regions. Each CDR3 protein gets one entry after TCRdb re-called the multiplex PCR reads with MiXCR. The sample records about 420,000 distinct CDR3 sequences, approximately 16% being singletons. The time point was: newly diagnosed GD, antithyroid drugs for less than 3 months. Construction of the TCR library relied on RNA isolated from PBMCs. These same data were also listed under a study on T cells in Graves' hyperthyroidism and ophthalmopathy.

This sample comprised peripheral blood mononuclear cells (PBMCs), obtained at new diagnosis, from a patient treated with antithyroid drugs. The receptors shown here come from a woman aged 18-30 years with Graves disease.

This clonotype was counted ten times or more. The rearrangement uses TRBV27 and TRBJ2-7; 8 nucleotides match TRBD2. In germline, CDR1 is MNHEY, CDR2 SMNVEV (reference sequence). The CDR3 is made up of 15 amino acids. The trim removed 5 bases at V and 5 bases at J, leaving 11 bases unmatched. The CDR3 region is CASSTLGGRYDEQYF. Here the CDR3 DNA reads TGTGCCAGCAGTACTTTAGGCGGGAGGTACGACGAGCAGTACTTC.

This clonotype showed up many times. The J gene is TRBJ1-1, the V gene TRBV6-5; possible D gene TRBD1, 5 bases. The CDR3 loop spans 14 amino acids. Germline assignment: CDR1 MNHEY and CDR2 SVGAGI. Trimming left V 1 base short and J 4 bases short, with 10 bases between. The CDR3 region is CASSYFFGATEAFF. The CDR3 coding sequence is TGTGCCAGCAGTTACTTCTTTGGGGCCACTGAAGCTTTCTTT.